The clone carrying this T cell receptor beta chain was recorded at least ten times. For TCRbeta, the library was prepared with unique molecular identifiers. TCRdb reprocessed the PCR reads with MiXCR, giving one entry per CDR3 protein. The profile shows roughly 200,000 distinct CDR3 sequences, 13% to 15% of them singletons. The data were taken from a study of T-cell reconstitution after alpha-beta-depleted transplantation in children. CDR3 length: 17 amino acids. The ends lost 0 bases at V and 6 bases at J; junction bases unmatched: 5. Germline V gene data show CDR1 as LGHDT and CDR2 as YNNKEL (reference sequence).

This specimen was PBMCs from the stem cell graft donor, taken from the stem cell graft. The genes are TRBV3-1 and TRBJ2-3; 14 bases agree with TRBD2. The sequence derives from a human donor who donated a stem cell graft to a child with acute lymphoblastic leukemia. CDR3 amino acids: CASSQEPGLAGDDTQYF. CDR3 nucleotide sequence: TGTGCCAGCAGCCAAGAACCGGGACTAGCGGGAGATGATACGCAGTATTTT.